These 11 T cell receptor beta chains originate from one sample sequenced in a study of cytomegalovirus exposure and HLA in healthy donors. PCR involved 60 Vbeta and 13 Jbeta primers. TCRdb's table, derived via immunoSEQ multiplex PCR, lists solely in-frame clones and lacks some. The repertoire holds some 120,000 clones, with 81% as singletons. Sequencing input: PBMCs. Receptors were obtained from a woman in her 40s in good health and CMV-seronegative.

This clone was detected only a few times. The chain joins TRBV7-9 to TRBJ1-1, with D possibly matching TRBD1 (6 bases). The CDR3 extends over 14 amino acids. Germline values: CDR1 SEHNR, CDR2 FQNEAQ (reference sequence). V shed 6 bases and J shed 5 bases, with 16 bases lying between them. The CDR3 loop reads CASSPAKGGTEAFF. The CDR3 nucleotides are TGTGCCAGCAGTCCAGCTAAGGGGGGGACTGAAGCTTTCTTT.

The chain joins TRBV5-8 to TRBJ2-7, with D tentatively TRBD1 (5 bases). The germline gives CDR1 SGHTS, CDR2 YDEGEE. This CDR3 has 16 amino acids. The germline V and J ends were trimmed by 0 bases and 5 bases, with 18 bases remaining between them. CDR3 region: CASSLGLQGMLHEQYF. In nucleotides, the CDR3 is TGTGCCAGCAGCTTGGGCCTTCAGGGAATGCTCCACGAGCAGTACTTC.

The V gene is TRBV7-9, the J gene TRBJ1-5, with a possible D match to TRBD1 (5 bases). V was clipped by 0 bases and J by 6 bases, with 9 bases between them. The CDR3 is 14 amino acids. The germline CDR1 and CDR2 sequences are SEHNR and FQNEAQ (reference sequence). CDR3 protein: CASSLAGGSQPQHF. Here the CDR3 DNA reads TGTGCCAGCAGCTTAGCCGGGGGAAGTCAGCCCCAGCATTTT.

The chain recombines TRBV4-2 with TRBJ1-1; TRBD1 might be the D (6 bases). This CDR3 is 15 amino acids long. Germline V gene lookup returns CDR1 LGHNA and CDR2 YNFKEQ. The V end lost 1 base, the J end lost 5 bases, and 14 bases lay between the germline ends. In DNA form, the CDR3 reads TGTGCCAGCAGCCAAGGTGGGGGGGCGAGAACTGAAGCTTTCTTT. Encoded protein: CASSQGGGARTEAFF.

The V call is TRBV10-3, the J call TRBJ2-7; D not certain. In germline, CDR1 is ENHRY, CDR2 SYGVKD. Trimming cost V 0 bases and J 4 bases, with 4 bases left between them. The CDR3 consists of 12 residues. CDR3 in DNA: TGTGCCATCAGTGAGTCGAGGTACGAGCAGTACTTC. As protein: CAISESRYEQYF.

The J gene is TRBJ2-1, the V gene TRBV5-1; TRBD1 might be the D (7 bases). The CDR3 contains 16 residues. Germline CDR1 and CDR2: SGHRS and YFSETQ. Trimming took off 2 bases at V and 5 bases at J, with 17 bases between the two ends. Written as DNA, the CDR3 is TGCGCCAGCAGCTTACTAGACAGGGACTTCGACAATGAGCAGTTCTTC. Protein product: CASSLLDRDFDNEQFF. Complete variable domain (other parts from reference TRBV5-1 and TRBJ2-1): KAGVTQTPRYLIKTRGQQVTLSCSPISGHRSVSWYQQTPGQGLQFLFEYFSETQRNKGNFPGRFSGRQFSNSRSEMNVSTLELGDSALYLCASSLLDRDFDNEQFFGPGTRLTVL.

This chain connects TRBV4-1 to TRBJ2-1; a weak D match, TRBD1 (7 bases). CDR1 is MGHRA, CDR2 YSYEKL, per germline. Trimming took 4 bases from V and 4 from J, leaving 14 bases between them. This CDR3 contains 15 residues. The CDR3 here is CASSPRGAKYNEQFF. The DNA of the CDR3 is TGCGCCAGCAGCCCCAGGGGGGCCAAGTACAATGAGCAGTTCTTC.

The chain couples TRBV2 to TRBJ2-3; 9 bases align to TRBD1. The length of the CDR3 is 13 residues. V dropped 8 bases and J dropped 5; count of bases not matched to a gene: 5. From germline, CDR1 is SNHLY and CDR2 FYNNEI. CDR3 residues: CASGDRVGDTQYF. DNA for the CDR3: TGTGCCAGCGGGGACAGGGTAGGAGATACGCAGTATTTT. The complete variable domain, with remaining parts taken from reference TRBV2 and TRBJ2-3, reads EPEVTQTPSHQVTQMGQEVILRCVPISNHLYFYWYRQILGQKVEFLVSFYNNEISEKSEIFDDQFSVERPDGSNFTLKIRSTKLEDSAMYFCASGDRVGDTQYFGPGTRLTVL.

This chain joins TRBV27 and TRBJ1-3; perhaps TRBD1 as D (5 bases). The V gene lost 2 bases and the J gene lost 0 bases, with 11 bases spanning the gap. Germline V gene lookup returns CDR1 MNHEY and CDR2 SMNVEV (reference sequence). CDR3 length: 16 amino acids. CDR3 loop: CASSLTGFNSGNTIYF. The DNA of the CDR3 is TGTGCCAGCAGTTTAACAGGATTCAACTCTGGAAACACCATATATTTT.

The gene calls are TRBV7-2 and TRBJ1-2; D is perhaps TRBD1 (5 bases). The CDR3 loop spans 14 amino acids. The germline V and J ends were trimmed by 0 bases and 3 bases, with 8 bases remaining between them. Germline V gene sequence: CDR1 SGHTA, CDR2 FQGNSA. The DNA of the CDR3 is TGTGCCAGCAGCTTAGCTCAGGGCTACTATGGCTACACCTTC. Translation gives CASSLAQGYYGYTF.

The V and J genes are TRBV5-6 and TRBJ2-7, with D possibly matching TRBD2 (7 bases). The CDR3 contains 15 residues. V lost 2 bases, J lost 7 bases, and 19 bases lay in between. Germline V gene sequence: CDR1 SGHDT, CDR2 YYEEEE. CDR3 nucleotides: TGTGCCAGCAGCTTAGCCCGATGGACAGCGGGGGAGCAGTACTTC. Its protein product is CASSLARWTAGEQYF.